Following are 4 T cell receptor beta chains from one sample sequenced in a study of T cells after somatic rescue of genetic block. The table came from immunoSEQ multiplex PCR; TCRdb's copy has only in-frame clones and leaves some out. Found here are tens of thousands of clones, about 91% of them singletons; the top ten hold 3%. Material: peripheral blood mononuclear cells (PBMCs). The receptors here all came from a man aged 35-49 years.

This clone was observed a single time. The chain combines TRBV4-1 with TRBJ2-7, with 9 bases fitting TRBD1. With V trimmed by 7 bases and J by 1 base, 5 bases remained unmatched. The CDR3 sequence is 14 residues long. The germline V gene encodes CDR1 MGHRA and CDR2 YSYEKL. CDR3 sequence reads: CASTSGTGSYEQYF. The CDR3, as DNA: TGCGCCAGCACCTCCGGGACAGGGTCCTACGAGCAGTACTTC.

The chain has TRBV6-5 and TRBJ1-4; D perhaps matches TRBD1 (5 bases). V was clipped by 2 bases and J by 8 bases, with 12 bases between them. CDR1 MNHEY and CDR2 SVGAGI come from the germline V gene. This CDR3 comprises 14 residues. The CDR3 reads CASSYRGSNEKLFF. DNA of the CDR3: TGTGCCAGCAGTTACCGGGGCAGTAACGAAAAACTGTTTTTT.

This clone has only a few counts. This chain uses TRBV10-2 with TRBJ1-6; 7 bases fit TRBD1. Unmatched junction bases numbered 2, after V lost 7 bases and J lost 5 bases. Germline-derived CDR1 and CDR2 are WSHSY and SAAADI. The CDR3 sequence is 13 residues long. The CDR3 DNA reads TGCGCCAGCACGGGGACAGATAATTCACCCCTCCACTTT. Its translation: CASTGTDNSPLHF.

The chain has TRBV2 and TRBJ2-2, with 7 bases aligning to TRBD1. V lost 7 bases to trimming and J lost 0 bases; unmatched junction nucleotides: 5. From germline, CDR1 is SNHLY and CDR2 FYNNEI. The CDR3 spans 15 residues. CDR3 amino acids: CASNRQGTNTGELFF. CDR3 nucleotides: TGTGCCAGCAATCGACAGGGCACGAACACCGGGGAGCTGTTTTTT.